This TCR beta chain comes out of a study of beta chain features in type 1 diabetes. Study-wide context: Examination covered under 120 million sorted cells spanning all samples. Broader study findings: PCR might pick shorter templates more often, in the same way for patients and controls. Moderate yet significant TCRB CDR3 shortening was seen in Type 1 diabetes patients in all four CD4+ subsets. For cells with high TCR expression, cDNA sequencing could yield over-representation.

Sequenced material consisted of expressed TCRB transcripts (all of the isolated RNA was reverse transcribed). The repertoire was sequenced with immunoSEQ multiplex PCR; TCRdb's copy has only in-frame clones and lacks some. The table shows 900,000 or so clones, with 17% occurring only once. Germline trimming cut 3 bases from V and 2 bases from J; bases unmatched to any gene: 2. The germline V gene encodes CDR1 LNHDA and CDR2 SQIVND (reference sequence). The CDR3 length is 14 residues. Details on this clone: What it binds is unknown.

The chain is built from TRBV19 and TRBJ2-3; 7 positions agree with TRBD1. The sequencing input was naive CD4+ T cells from blood. The source is a woman between 18 and 29 years old in good health. CDR3 nucleotide sequence: TGTGCCAGTAGTATCGGACAGGACACAGATACGCAGTATTTT. Translation: CASSIGQDTDTQYF.